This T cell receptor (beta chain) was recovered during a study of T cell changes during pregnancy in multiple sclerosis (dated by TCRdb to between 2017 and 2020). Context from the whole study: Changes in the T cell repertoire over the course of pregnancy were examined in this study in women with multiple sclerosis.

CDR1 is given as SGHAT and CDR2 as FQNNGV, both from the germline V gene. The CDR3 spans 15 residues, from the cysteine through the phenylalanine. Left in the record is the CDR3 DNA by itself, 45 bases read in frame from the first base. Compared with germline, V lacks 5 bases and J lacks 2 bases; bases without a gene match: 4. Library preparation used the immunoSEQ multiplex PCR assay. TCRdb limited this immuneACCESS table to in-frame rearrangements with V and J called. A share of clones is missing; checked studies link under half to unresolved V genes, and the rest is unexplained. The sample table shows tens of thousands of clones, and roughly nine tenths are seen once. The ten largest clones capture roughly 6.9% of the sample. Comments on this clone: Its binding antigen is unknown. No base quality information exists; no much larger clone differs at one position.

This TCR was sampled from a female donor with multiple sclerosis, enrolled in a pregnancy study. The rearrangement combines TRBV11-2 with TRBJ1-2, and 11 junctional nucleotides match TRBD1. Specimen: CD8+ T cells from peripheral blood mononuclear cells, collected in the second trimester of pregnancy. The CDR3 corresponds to CASSPRDRGNYGYTF. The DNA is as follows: TGTGCCAGCAGCCCCCGGGACAGGGGGAACTATGGCTACACCTTC.